The 29 T cell receptor beta chains listed next were all sequenced from one sample in a study of somatic mutations in cytotoxic T cells in rheumatoid arthritis. The method was immunoSEQ multiplex PCR; TCRdb's version includes in-frame clones alone and lacks a portion of them. This table has about 17,000 clones, roughly 87% appearing once. Sequencing used CD8+ T cells sorted from blood. These receptors were obtained from an adult with rheumatoid arthritis.

The chain joins TRBV7-8 to TRBJ1-1; D may be TRBD1 (6 bases). Germline V gene sequence: CDR1 SGHVS, CDR2 FQNEAQ. V lost 2 bases and J lost 11, with 9 bases in between. The length of the CDR3 is 11 residues. The CDR3, as DNA: TGTGCCAGCAGCTTAAGGGGGGGGGCTTTCTTT. Its protein is CASSLRGGAFF.

The chain uses TRBV5-1 and TRBJ2-7, with 7 bases matching TRBD1. The V gene's germline CDR1 is SGHRS and CDR2 YFSETQ. The length of the CDR3 is 14 residues. V was pared by 5 bases and J by 4 bases, with 9 bases of the junction left unmatched. The CDR3 nucleotides read TGCGCCAGCAGGCCCGGGACAGCCGCATACGAGCAGTACTTC. Amino acids: CASRPGTAAYEQYF. Full variable domain (outside the CDR3, taken from reference TRBV5-1 and TRBJ2-7): KAGVTQTPRYLIKTRGQQVTLSCSPISGHRSVSWYQQTPGQGLQFLFEYFSETQRNKGNFPGRFSGRQFSNSRSEMNVSTLELGDSALYLCASRPGTAAYEQYFGPGTRLTVT.

This clone turned up a few times. The J gene is TRBJ1-6, the V gene TRBV6-5; D not resolved. Germline V CDR1 and CDR2: MNHEY, SVGAGI. V gave up 2 bases and J gave up 8 bases, with 7 bases separating them. CDR3 size: 13 residues. The CDR3 DNA reads as TGTGCCAGCAGTTACGGAAGGGATTCACCCCTCCACTTT. This translates into CASSYGRDSPLHF.

The chain uses TRBV27 and TRBJ2-2; weak D call: TRBD1 (6 bases). The CDR3 is 15 residues long. V shed 6 bases and J shed 4 bases, with 15 bases lying between them. Per germline, CDR1 MNHEY and CDR2 SMNVEV (reference sequence). CDR3 residues: CASSLNGGPTGELFF. DNA for the CDR3: TGTGCCAGCAGCCTCAATGGGGGCCCCACCGGGGAGCTGTTTTTT.

V is TRBV27 and J is TRBJ2-7, with TRBD2 as a possible D gene (5 bases). The germline gives CDR1 MNHEY, CDR2 SMNVEV (reference sequence). The length of the CDR3 is 14 residues. V lost 6 bases and J 6 bases, leaving 18 bases between the germline ends. CDR3 sequence reads: CASSPIPNGVEQYF. CDR3 sequence (DNA): TGTGCCAGCAGCCCAATACCAAACGGGGTCGAGCAGTACTTC.

The rearrangement links TRBV27 to TRBJ1-1, with 8 bases identical to TRBD1. The CDR3 runs 14 residues. Germline-derived CDR1 and CDR2 are MNHEY and SMNVEV (reference sequence). V dropped 5 bases and J dropped 1; count of bases not matched to a gene: 3. CDR3 sequence reads: CASSPTGENTEAFF. Written as DNA, the CDR3 is TGTGCCAGCAGTCCGACAGGGGAGAACACTGAAGCTTTCTTT.

The rearrangement uses TRBV10-2 and TRBJ1-2; D is undetermined. Germline V CDR1 and CDR2: WSHSY, SAAADI. The CDR3 is made up of 13 amino acids. Trimming stripped 8 bases from V and 0 bases from J, with 10 bases between. CDR3: CASGANPNYGYTF. CDR3 sequence (DNA): TGCGCCAGCGGAGCAAATCCTAACTATGGCTACACCTTC.

J is TRBJ2-7 and V is TRBV14; 12 nucleotides agree with TRBD1. V lost 5 bases, J lost 6 bases, and 8 bases stayed unmatched. The CDR3 loop spans 15 amino acids. Germline-derived CDR1 and CDR2 are SGHDN and FVKESK. In DNA form, the CDR3 reads TGTGCCAGCAGCAGCTTAGGGACAGGGGGCTCCGAGCAGTACTTC. It is translated as CASSSLGTGGSEQYF.

This clone was seen once. This chain uses TRBV6-4 with TRBJ2-1, with D unclear. CDR3 length: 12 amino acids. V lost 6 bases and J lost 10, with 13 bases in between. CDR1 and CDR2 (germline): MRHNA, SNTAGT. The DNA for the CDR3 is TGTGCCAGCAGCGACCTTTCTAGGGAGCAGTTCTTC. This codes for CASSDLSREQFF.

The chain links TRBV12-5 to TRBJ2-5; D gene ambiguous. The DNA end favors TRBJ2-7, so the J call may be wrong. Germline V gives CDR1 LGHNT, CDR2 FRNRAP. The CDR3 runs 10 residues. The CDR3 nucleotides read TGTGCTAGTGGAACCTACGAGCAGTACTTC. Translation: CASGTYEQYF.

The chain recombines TRBV27 with TRBJ2-3; 9 bases match TRBD2. This CDR3 region has 15 residues. V dropped 3 bases and J dropped 5; count of bases not matched to a gene: 6. Germline values: CDR1 MNHEY, CDR2 SMNVEV (reference sequence). CDR3 amino acids: CASSFQRGAGDTQYF. As DNA, the CDR3 is TGTGCCAGCAGTTTCCAGCGGGGGGCCGGAGATACGCAGTATTTT.

This chain uses TRBV13 with TRBJ1-2; possible D gene TRBD1, 6 bases. The CDR3 extends over 15 amino acids. Germline CDR1 reads PRHDT; CDR2 reads FYEKMQ (reference sequence). The V and J ends lost 8 bases and 7 bases respectively, with 23 bases between them. CDR3 in amino acids: CASRSSRAGAGGYTF. For the CDR3, the DNA is TGTGCCAGCCGCTCCTCCCGCGCGGGGGCGGGTGGCTACACCTTC.

Sample share makes this clone medium-sized. The genes are TRBV19 and TRBJ2-7; 9 bases match TRBD2. Germline V lookup: CDR1 LNHDA, CDR2 SQIVND (reference sequence). This CDR3 spans 15 amino acids. Trimming at V came to 4 bases and at J to 3 bases, leaving 7 bases not matched to a gene. CDR3 region: CASSTGLALYYEQYF. In nucleotides, the CDR3 is TGTGCCAGTAGTACTGGACTAGCGTTATACTACGAGCAGTACTTC.

This clone occurred a few times. The chain combines TRBV27 with TRBJ1-6; D may be TRBD1 (6 bases). Trimming stripped 5 bases from V and 8 bases from J, with 13 bases between. Germline values: CDR1 MNHEY, CDR2 SMNVEV (reference sequence). This CDR3 region has 14 residues. The CDR3 here is CASSLGGLDSPLHF. CDR3 bases: TGTGCCAGCAGTCTCGGGGGGCTGGATTCACCCCTCCACTTT.

J is TRBJ2-3 and V is TRBV7-9; TRBD2 matches 11 bases. The germline V gene encodes CDR1 SEHNR and CDR2 FQNEAQ (reference sequence). V lost 5 bases, J lost 5 bases, and 6 bases stayed unmatched. This CDR3 comprises 15 residues. The CDR3 nucleotides are TGTGCCAGCAGCCTACCGGGACTAGCGGTAGATACGCAGTATTTT. It codes for CASSLPGLAVDTQYF. Complete variable domain (other parts from reference TRBV7-9 and TRBJ2-3): DTGVSQNPRHKITKRGQNVTFRCDPISEHNRLYWYRQTLGQGPEFLTYFQNEAQLEKSRLLSDRFSAERPKGSFSTLEIQRTEQGDSAMYLCASSLPGLAVDTQYFGPGTRLTVL.

The chain is built from TRBV5-4 and TRBJ2-7; TRBD2 agrees at 7 bases. Unmatched junction bases numbered 6, after V lost 1 base and J lost 5 bases. CDR1 and CDR2 from the germline V gene are SGHNT and YYREEE (reference sequence). The CDR3 runs to 14 residues. The CDR3 here is CASSLTSGVDEQYF. Here the CDR3 DNA reads TGTGCCAGCAGCTTGACCAGCGGGGTCGACGAGCAGTACTTC.

The table lists this clone with a few counts. This chain uses TRBV7-6 with TRBJ1-4; D uncertain. V lost 3 bases to trimming and J lost 0 bases, with 8 bases between them. CDR3 length equals 15 residues. Germline lookup yields CDR1 SGHVS and CDR2 FNYEAQ. The CDR3 nucleotides read TGTGCCAGCAGCTTTACGGAGGCAACTAATGAAAAACTGTTTTTT. This sequence encodes CASSFTEATNEKLFF.

The chain combines TRBV15 with TRBJ2-3, with TRBD2 identical over 11 bases. Trimming cost V 5 bases and J 6 bases; bases outside gene matches: 13. Germline values: CDR1 LNHNV, CDR2 YYDKDF (reference sequence). The CDR3 length is 17 residues. The DNA of the CDR3 is TGTGCCACCAGCTTGTCCGGGACTAGCGGAGCCCCGGATACGCAGTATTTT. It codes for CATSLSGTSGAPDTQYF.

The chain carries TRBV4-2 and TRBJ2-7; D is unresolved. V lost 3 bases to trimming and J lost 0 bases, with 6 bases between them. CDR3 length equals 13 residues. Per germline, CDR1 LGHNA and CDR2 YNFKEQ. In DNA, the CDR3 is TGTGCCAGCAGCCAGTTTAGCTCCTACGAGCAGTACTTC. This gives the protein CASSQFSSYEQYF.

The chain combines TRBV7-8 with TRBJ2-2; 12 nucleotides line up with TRBD2. The CDR3 is 17 amino acids. The V gene's germline CDR1 is SGHVS and CDR2 FQNEAQ. V shed 2 bases and J 5 bases; nucleotides not matched to a gene: 6. CDR3 region: CASSLPSGGVETGELFF. In DNA, the CDR3 is TGTGCCAGCAGCTTACCTAGCGGGGGGGTTGAAACCGGGGAGCTGTTTTTT.

The rearrangement joins TRBV7-9 to TRBJ2-5, with 12 bases that match TRBD2. Trimming at V came to 5 bases and at J to 5 bases, leaving 12 bases not matched to a gene. The CDR3 contains 17 residues. CDR1 is SEHNR and CDR2 is FQNEAQ in the germline V gene (reference sequence). CDR3 in amino acids: CASSPRLAGAPGETQYF. The CDR3 bases are TGTGCCAGCAGCCCTAGACTAGCGGGAGCCCCCGGGGAGACCCAGTACTTC. Supplemented by reference TRBV7-9 and TRBJ2-5, the full variable domain reads DTGVSQNPRHKITKRGQNVTFRCDPISEHNRLYWYRQTLGQGPEFLTYFQNEAQLEKSRLLSDRFSAERPKGSFSTLEIQRTEQGDSAMYLCASSPRLAGAPGETQYFGPGTRLLVL.

V and J are TRBV18 and TRBJ2-1; TRBD1 is a possible D gene (6 bases). Trimming left V 2 bases short and J 0 bases short, with 8 bases between. CDR3 length equals 15 residues. CDR1 and CDR2 (germline): KGHSH, LQKENI. The CDR3: CASSPTGSSYNEQFF. Written as DNA, the CDR3 is TGTGCCAGCTCACCAACAGGGAGCTCCTACAATGAGCAGTTCTTC. Looking up the rest from reference TRBV18 and TRBJ2-1 gives the full variable domain: NAGVMQNPRHLVRRRGQEARLRCSPMKGHSHVYWYRQLPEEGLKFMVYLQKENIIDESGMPKERFSAEFPKEGPSILRIQQVVRGDSAAYFCASSPTGSSYNEQFFGPGTRLTVL.

The chain has TRBV9 and TRBJ1-3, with D uncertain. V was clipped by 0 bases and J by 7 bases, with 11 bases between them. The CDR3 has 14 residues. From germline, CDR1 is SGDLS and CDR2 YYNGEE. CDR3 residues: CASSVGGSENTIYF. DNA for the CDR3: TGTGCCAGCAGCGTAGGAGGGTCCGAGAACACCATATATTTT.

The J gene is TRBJ2-7, the V gene TRBV30; D gene uncertain. The V end lost 4 bases, the J end lost 0 bases, and 7 bases lay between the germline ends. There are 12 residues in the CDR3. Germline CDR1 GTSNPN, CDR2 SVGIG (reference sequence). CDR3 DNA: TGTGCCTGGACCCCAACCTCCTACGAGCAGTACTTC. Its protein is CAWTPTSYEQYF.

V gene TRBV19 combines with J gene TRBJ1-5; D is perhaps TRBD1 (6 bases). The CDR3 extends over 14 amino acids. V lost 3 bases and J lost 10, with 16 bases in between. Germline values: CDR1 LNHDA, CDR2 SQIVND (reference sequence). The CDR3 coding sequence is TGTGCCAGTAGTATGAGATATAAGGGGGAACCCCAGCATTTT. It yields the protein CASSMRYKGEPQHF.

The chain combines TRBV5-4 with TRBJ1-2, with D possibly TRBD1 on 6 matching bases. Germline CDR1 is SGHNT and CDR2 is YYREEE (reference sequence). The V gene lost 2 bases and the J gene lost 5 bases, with 19 bases spanning the gap. The CDR3 length is 16 residues. The chain's CDR3 is CASSFVPGEGKYGYTF. In nucleotides, the CDR3 is TGTGCCAGCAGCTTCGTGCCAGGGGAGGGGAAGTATGGCTACACCTTC.

The chain links TRBV7-2 to TRBJ2-2, with D possibly TRBD1 on 6 matching bases. Trimming removed 5 bases at V and 3 bases at J, with 16 bases between. The CDR3 spans 16 residues. The germline V gene has CDR1 SGHTA and CDR2 FQGNSA. CDR3 loop: CASSRGPGADTGELFF. The CDR3 coding sequence is TGTGCCAGCAGCCGCGGGCCAGGGGCGGACACCGGGGAGCTGTTTTTT.

The J gene is TRBJ2-5, the V gene TRBV4-1; the D gene could be TRBD1 or TRBD2 (5 bases each). V lost 8 bases and J lost 5, with 12 bases in between. The germline gives CDR1 MGHRA, CDR2 YSYEKL. The CDR3 has 12 residues. This CDR3 reads CASSGPGETQYF. In nucleotides, the CDR3 is TGCGCCAGCTCGGGACCTGGGGAGACCCAGTACTTC.

Concerning this clone: The germline gene is not matched at one end of the junction; a read error may be the cause. V is TRBV6-4 and J is TRBJ2-1; no clear D. Germline V gives CDR1 MRHNA, CDR2 SNTAGT. CDR3 size: 11 residues. CDR3 in DNA: TGTGCCAGCTACGACGATGGGGTGTTGATCTTC. Protein sequence: CASYDDGVLIF.